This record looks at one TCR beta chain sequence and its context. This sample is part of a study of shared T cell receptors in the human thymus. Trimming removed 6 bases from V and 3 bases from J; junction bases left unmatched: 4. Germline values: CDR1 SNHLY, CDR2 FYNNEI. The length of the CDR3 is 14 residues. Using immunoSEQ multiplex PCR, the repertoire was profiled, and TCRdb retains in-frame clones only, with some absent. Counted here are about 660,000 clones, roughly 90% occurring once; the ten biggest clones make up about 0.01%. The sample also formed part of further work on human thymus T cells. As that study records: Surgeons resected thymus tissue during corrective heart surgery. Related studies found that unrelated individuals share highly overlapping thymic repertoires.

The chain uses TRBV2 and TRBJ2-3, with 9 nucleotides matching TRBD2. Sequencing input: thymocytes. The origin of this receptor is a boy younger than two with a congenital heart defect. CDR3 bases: TGTGCCAGCAGATTAGCGGGAGAAACAGATACGCAGTATTTT. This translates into CASRLAGETDTQYF.